A single sample gave rise to the 6 T cell receptor beta chains below, sequenced in a study of blood T cell repertoires in COVID-19 (dated by TCRdb to about 2020). Library method: the immunoSEQ multiplex PCR assay. Not all clones reach the TCRdb copy of this immuneACCESS table, which keeps in-frame sequences only. Checked studies attribute under half of the gap to unresolved V genes and leave the rest unexplained. The sample contains about 110,000 clones, 75% to 90% of them found a single time. The ten largest account for about 30% of the sample. Sequenced input: peripheral blood. The receptors stem from a woman older than 75 with acute or convalescent COVID-19.

The chain links TRBV6-4 to TRBJ1-2; 8 nucleotides line up with TRBD1. Germline lookup yields CDR1 MRHNA and CDR2 SNTAGT. The CDR3 has 14 residues. V shed 6 bases and J 8 bases; nucleotides not matched to a gene: 11. CDR3 bases: TGTGCCAGCAGGGCGGACAGGGCCTCGGGCGGCTACACCTTC. Amino acid sequence: CASRADRASGGYTF.

This clone came up once. The rearrangement links TRBV18 to TRBJ1-3; possible D gene TRBD1, 6 bases. The length of the CDR3 is 15 residues. With 2 bases removed from V and 3 bases from J, the gap between germline ends came to 11 bases. Germline assignment: CDR1 KGHSH and CDR2 LQKENI. The CDR3 nucleotides read TGTGCCAGCTCACCAGCGGGGGCGAGTGGAAACACCATATATTTT. Encoded protein: CASSPAGASGNTIYF.

The genes are TRBV3-1 (or the pseudogene TRBV3-2) and TRBJ2-2; 9 bases match TRBD2. From germline, CDR1 is LGHDT and CDR2 YNNKEL (reference sequence). The CDR3 is 15 amino acids. V shed 4 bases and J 1 base; nucleotides not matched to a gene: 1. CDR3 DNA sequence: TGTGCCAGCAGCCTACTAGCGGGGAACACCGGGGAGCTGTTTTTT. This sequence encodes CASSLLAGNTGELFF.

This clone showed up just once. This chain connects TRBV4-1 to TRBJ1-2; D remains unclear. Looked up from germline, CDR1 is MGHRA and CDR2 is YSYEKL. The CDR3 sequence is 15 residues long. Trimming stripped 4 bases from V and 0 bases from J, with 12 bases between. This CDR3 reads CASSPRRNSNYGYTF. Written as DNA, the CDR3 is TGCGCCAGCAGCCCTAGGCGGAATTCTAACTATGGCTACACCTTC.

V usage is TRBV28 and J usage is TRBJ2-4, with a possible D match to TRBD2 (6 bases). The CDR3 is made up of 16 amino acids. V was trimmed by 5 bases and J by 0 bases, leaving 14 bases between them. CDR1 and CDR2 (germline): MDHEN, SYDVKM. The CDR3 region has the DNA TGTGCCAGCAGTCTCGGGGGTGCGCTAGCCAAAAACATTCAGTACTTC. Its protein is CASSLGGALAKNIQYF.

This sequence joins TRBV19 and TRBJ1-5; possible D gene TRBD1, 5 bases. Germline V gene sequence: CDR1 LNHDA, CDR2 SQIVND (reference sequence). CDR3 size: 18 residues. Trimming shortened V by 3 bases and J by 0 bases, and 18 bases separated the two germline ends. This chain's CDR3 is CASSIVLMGGGSNQPQHF. The CDR3, as DNA: TGTGCCAGTAGTATCGTTTTGATGGGGGGGGGTAGCAATCAGCCCCAGCATTTT.